This T cell receptor (beta chain) was profiled in a study of T cell responses to AZD1222 COVID-19 vaccine. Study-level findings and limits: Within unmutated variant regions lay the reported targets of nearly half of spike-specific TCRs. White British people made up most donors, females outnumbered males, and clonal diversity was possibly underestimated. Repertoires in all cases were sampled only once the peak T cell response had passed.

A note on this clone: The antigen is not known.

This CDR3 contains 16 residues. The germline V gene encodes CDR1 SGHDT and CDR2 YYEEEE. V lost 1 base and J lost 7, with 17 bases in between. Generated by immunoSEQ multiplex PCR, the TCRdb table keeps only in-frame clones and is missing some. The repertoire holds approximately 100,000 clones, with approximately 86% as singletons. Here the sequenced sample was peripheral blood, taken 28 days after the second dose of the MenACWY control vaccine. This TCR derives from an adult who received the MenACWY meningococcal vaccine as a control. The rearrangement links TRBV5-6 to TRBJ2-2, with D tentatively TRBD2 (5 bases). The CDR3 loop is CASSLYGLLEVGELFF. The CDR3 bases are TGTGCCAGCAGCTTGTACGGACTCCTTGAGGTCGGGGAGCTGTTTTTT.